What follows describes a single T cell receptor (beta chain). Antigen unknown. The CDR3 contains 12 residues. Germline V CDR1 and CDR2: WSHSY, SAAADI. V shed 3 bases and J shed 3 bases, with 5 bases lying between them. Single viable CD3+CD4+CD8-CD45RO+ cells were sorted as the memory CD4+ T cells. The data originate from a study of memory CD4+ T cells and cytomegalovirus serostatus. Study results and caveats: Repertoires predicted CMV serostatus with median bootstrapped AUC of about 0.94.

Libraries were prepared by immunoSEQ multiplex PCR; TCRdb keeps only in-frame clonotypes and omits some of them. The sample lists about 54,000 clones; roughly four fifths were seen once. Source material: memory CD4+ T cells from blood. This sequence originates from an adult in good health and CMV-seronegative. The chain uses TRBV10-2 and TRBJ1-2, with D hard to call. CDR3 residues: CASSELYYGYTF. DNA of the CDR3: TGCGCCAGCAGTGAATTGTACTATGGCTACACCTTC.